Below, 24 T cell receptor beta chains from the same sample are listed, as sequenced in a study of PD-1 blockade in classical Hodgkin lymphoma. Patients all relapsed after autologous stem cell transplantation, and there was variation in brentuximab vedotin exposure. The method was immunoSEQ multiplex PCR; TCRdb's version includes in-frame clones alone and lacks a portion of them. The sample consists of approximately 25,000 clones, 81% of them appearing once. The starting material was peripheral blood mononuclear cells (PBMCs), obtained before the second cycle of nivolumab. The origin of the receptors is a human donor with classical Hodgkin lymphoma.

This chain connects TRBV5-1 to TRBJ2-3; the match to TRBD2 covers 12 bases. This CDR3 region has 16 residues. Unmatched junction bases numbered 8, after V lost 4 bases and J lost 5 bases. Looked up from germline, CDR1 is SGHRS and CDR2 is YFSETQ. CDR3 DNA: TGCGCCAGCAGCCCCTGGACTAGCGGGGCGGGAGATACGCAGTATTTT. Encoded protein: CASSPWTSGAGDTQYF.

Here the CDR3 DNA reads TGCGCCAGCAGCTTGACTGCAACTAATGAAAAACTGTTTTTT. The encoded protein is CASSLTATNEKLFF. The chain is built from TRBV5-1 and TRBJ1-4, with no clear D. V shed 1 base and J shed 0 bases, with 4 bases lying between them. In germline, CDR1 is SGHRS, CDR2 YFSETQ. There are 14 residues in the CDR3.

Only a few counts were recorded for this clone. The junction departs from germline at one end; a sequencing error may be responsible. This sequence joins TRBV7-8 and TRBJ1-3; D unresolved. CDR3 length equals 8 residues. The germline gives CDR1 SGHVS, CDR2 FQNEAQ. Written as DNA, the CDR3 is TGTGCCAGACCCTTCGTCCATTTT. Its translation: CARPFVHF.

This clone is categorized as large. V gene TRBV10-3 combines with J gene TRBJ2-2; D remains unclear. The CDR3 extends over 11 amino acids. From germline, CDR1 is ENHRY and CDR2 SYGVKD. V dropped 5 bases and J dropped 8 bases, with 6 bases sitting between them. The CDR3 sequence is CAISYGGELFF. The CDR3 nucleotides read TGTGCCATCAGTTATGGTGGGGAGCTGTTTTTT.

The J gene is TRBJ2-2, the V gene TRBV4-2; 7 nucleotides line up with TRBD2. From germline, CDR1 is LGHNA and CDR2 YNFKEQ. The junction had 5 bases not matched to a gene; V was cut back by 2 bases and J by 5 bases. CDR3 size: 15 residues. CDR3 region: CASSQSGARTGELFF. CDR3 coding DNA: TGTGCCAGCAGCCAAAGCGGGGCGAGGACCGGGGAGCTGTTTTTT.

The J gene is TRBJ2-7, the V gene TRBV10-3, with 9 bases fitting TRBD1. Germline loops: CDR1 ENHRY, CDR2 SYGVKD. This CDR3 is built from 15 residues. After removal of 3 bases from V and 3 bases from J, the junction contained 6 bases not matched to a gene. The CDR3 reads CAISDRQGVFYEQYF. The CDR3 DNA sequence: TGTGCCATCAGTGACCGACAGGGGGTGTTCTACGAGCAGTACTTC.

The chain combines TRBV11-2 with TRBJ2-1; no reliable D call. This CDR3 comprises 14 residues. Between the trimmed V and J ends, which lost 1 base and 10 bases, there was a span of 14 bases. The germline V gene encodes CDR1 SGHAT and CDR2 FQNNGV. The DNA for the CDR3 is TGTGCCAGCAGCTTAGCGGTAGCCCCCGGGGAGCAGTTCTTC. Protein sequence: CASSLAVAPGEQFF.

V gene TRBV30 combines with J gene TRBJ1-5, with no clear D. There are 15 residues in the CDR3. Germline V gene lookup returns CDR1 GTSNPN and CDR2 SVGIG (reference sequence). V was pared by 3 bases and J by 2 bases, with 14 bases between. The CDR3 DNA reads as TGTGCCTGGAGCATAGGGTCCCGGGGCAATCAGCCCCAGCATTTT. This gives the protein CAWSIGSRGNQPQHF.

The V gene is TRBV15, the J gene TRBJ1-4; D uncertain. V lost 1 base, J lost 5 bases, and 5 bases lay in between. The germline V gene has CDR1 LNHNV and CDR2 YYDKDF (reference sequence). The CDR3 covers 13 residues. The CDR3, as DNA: TGTGCCACCAGCAGAGCAGGAAATGAAAAACTGTTTTTT. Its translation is CATSRAGNEKLFF.

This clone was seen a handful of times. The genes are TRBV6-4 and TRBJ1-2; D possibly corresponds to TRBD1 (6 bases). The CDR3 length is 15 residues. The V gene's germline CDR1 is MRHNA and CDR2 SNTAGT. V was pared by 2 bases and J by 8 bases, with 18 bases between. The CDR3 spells CASSDPSLGGDGYTF. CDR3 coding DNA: TGTGCCAGCAGTGACCCCTCCTTAGGGGGTGACGGCTACACCTTC.

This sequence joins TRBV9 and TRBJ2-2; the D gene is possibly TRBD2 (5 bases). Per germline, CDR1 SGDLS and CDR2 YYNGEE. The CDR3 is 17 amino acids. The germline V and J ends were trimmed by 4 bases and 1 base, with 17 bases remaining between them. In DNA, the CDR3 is TGTGCCAGCAGCCCGATAGGCCGCCGGGGGAACACCGGGGAGCTGTTTTTT. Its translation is CASSPIGRRGNTGELFF. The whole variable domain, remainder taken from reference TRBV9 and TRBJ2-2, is DSGVTQTPKHLITATGQRVTLRCSPRSGDLSVYWYQQSLDQGLQFLIQYYNGEERAKGNILERFSAQQFPDLHSELNLSSLELGDSALYFCASSPIGRRGNTGELFFGEGSRLTVL.

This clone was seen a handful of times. CDR3 region: CAISEMIGNYGYTF. The CDR3 coding sequence is TGTGCCATCAGTGAGATGATTGGGAACTATGGCTACACCTTC. The V and J genes are TRBV10-3 and TRBJ1-2; D is uncertain. The CDR3 runs 14 residues. V lost 2 bases and J lost 2, with 9 bases in between. Germline V gene data show CDR1 as ENHRY and CDR2 as SYGVKD.

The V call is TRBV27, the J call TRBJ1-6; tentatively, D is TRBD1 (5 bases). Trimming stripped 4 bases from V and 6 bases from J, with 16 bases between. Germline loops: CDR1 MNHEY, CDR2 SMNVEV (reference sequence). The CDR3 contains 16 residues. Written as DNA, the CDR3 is TGTGCCAGCAGTTCCCTTGCAGGGATGGGTAATTCACCCCTCCACTTT. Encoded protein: CASSSLAGMGNSPLHF.

CDR3 amino acids: CASRTREAGELFF. CDR3 DNA: TGTGCCAGCAGAACTCGGGAGGCCGGGGAGCTGTTTTTT. The rearrangement uses TRBV6-1 and TRBJ2-2, with 7 bases aligning to TRBD2. The CDR3 is 13 amino acids. The junction had 4 bases not matched to a gene; V was cut back by 6 bases and J by 6 bases. In germline, CDR1 is MNHNS, CDR2 SASEGT.

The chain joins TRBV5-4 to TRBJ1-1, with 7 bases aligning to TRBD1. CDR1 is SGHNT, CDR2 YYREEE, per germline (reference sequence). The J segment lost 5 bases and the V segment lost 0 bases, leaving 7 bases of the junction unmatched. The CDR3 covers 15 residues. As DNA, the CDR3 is TGTGCCAGCAGCTTGGAGGGGGCGAAGGTGACTGAAGCTTTCTTT. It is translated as CASSLEGAKVTEAFF. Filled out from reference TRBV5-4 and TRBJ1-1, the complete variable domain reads ETGVTQSPTHLIKTRGQQVTLRCSSQSGHNTVSWYQQALGQGPQFIFQYYREEENGRGNFPPRFSGLQFPNYSSELNVNALELDDSALYLCASSLEGAKVTEAFFGQGTRLTVV.

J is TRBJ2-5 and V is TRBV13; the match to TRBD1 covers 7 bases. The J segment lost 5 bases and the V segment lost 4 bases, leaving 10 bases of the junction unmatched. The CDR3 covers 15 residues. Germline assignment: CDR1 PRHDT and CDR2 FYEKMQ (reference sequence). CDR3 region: CASSSSNRGRETQYF. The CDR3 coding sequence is TGTGCCAGCAGCTCAAGCAACAGGGGTAGGGAGACCCAGTACTTC.

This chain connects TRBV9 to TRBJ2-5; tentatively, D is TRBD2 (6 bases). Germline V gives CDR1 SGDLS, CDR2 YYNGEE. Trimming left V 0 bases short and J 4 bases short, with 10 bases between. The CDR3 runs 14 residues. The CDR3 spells CASSVDRGGETQYF. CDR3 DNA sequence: TGTGCCAGCAGCGTAGATCGGGGAGGAGAGACCCAGTACTTC.

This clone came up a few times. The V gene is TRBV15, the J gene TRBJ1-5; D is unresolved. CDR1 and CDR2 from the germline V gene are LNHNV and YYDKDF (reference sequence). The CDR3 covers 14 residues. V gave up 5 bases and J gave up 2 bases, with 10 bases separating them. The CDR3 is CATSLEARNQPQHF. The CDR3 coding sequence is TGTGCCACCAGCCTGGAGGCTCGCAATCAGCCCCAGCATTTT.

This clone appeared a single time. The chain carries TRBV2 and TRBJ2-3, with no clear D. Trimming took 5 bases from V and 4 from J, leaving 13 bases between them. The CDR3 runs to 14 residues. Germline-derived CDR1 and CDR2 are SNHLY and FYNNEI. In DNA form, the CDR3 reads TGTGCCAGCAGTATATCTTGGAACGCAGATACGCAGTATTTT. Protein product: CASSISWNADTQYF.

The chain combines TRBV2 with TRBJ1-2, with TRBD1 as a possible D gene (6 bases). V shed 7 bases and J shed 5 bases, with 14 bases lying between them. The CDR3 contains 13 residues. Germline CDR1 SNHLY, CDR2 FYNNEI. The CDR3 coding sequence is TGTGCCAGCAAGGCGGGGGCCGGGTATGGCTACACCTTC. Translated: CASKAGAGYGYTF.

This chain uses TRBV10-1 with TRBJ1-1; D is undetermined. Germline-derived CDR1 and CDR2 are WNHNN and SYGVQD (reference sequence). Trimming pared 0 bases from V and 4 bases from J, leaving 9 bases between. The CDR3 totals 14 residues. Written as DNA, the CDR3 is TGCGCCAGCAGTGAGTCGAATTGGGGCACTGAAGCTTTCTTT. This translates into CASSESNWGTEAFF.

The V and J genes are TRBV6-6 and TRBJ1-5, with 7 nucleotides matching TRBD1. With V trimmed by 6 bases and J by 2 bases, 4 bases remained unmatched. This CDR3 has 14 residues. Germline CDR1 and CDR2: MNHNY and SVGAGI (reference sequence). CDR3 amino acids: CASRGQGGNQPQHF. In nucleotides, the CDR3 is TGTGCCAGCAGGGGGCAGGGGGGCAATCAGCCCCAGCATTTT.

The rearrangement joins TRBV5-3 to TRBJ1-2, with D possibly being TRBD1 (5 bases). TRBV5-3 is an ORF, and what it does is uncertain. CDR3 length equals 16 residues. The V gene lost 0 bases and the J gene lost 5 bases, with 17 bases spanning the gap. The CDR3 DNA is TGTGCCAGAAGCTTGGATCAACCAGGGTCCGAGTATGGCTACACCTTC. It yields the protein CARSLDQPGSEYGYTF.

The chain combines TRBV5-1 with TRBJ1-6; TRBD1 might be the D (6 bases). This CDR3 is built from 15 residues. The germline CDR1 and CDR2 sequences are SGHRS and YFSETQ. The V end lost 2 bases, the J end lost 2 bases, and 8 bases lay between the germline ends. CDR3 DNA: TGCGCCAGCAGCTTACAGGGCCCCTATAATTCACCCCTCCACTTT. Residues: CASSLQGPYNSPLHF.